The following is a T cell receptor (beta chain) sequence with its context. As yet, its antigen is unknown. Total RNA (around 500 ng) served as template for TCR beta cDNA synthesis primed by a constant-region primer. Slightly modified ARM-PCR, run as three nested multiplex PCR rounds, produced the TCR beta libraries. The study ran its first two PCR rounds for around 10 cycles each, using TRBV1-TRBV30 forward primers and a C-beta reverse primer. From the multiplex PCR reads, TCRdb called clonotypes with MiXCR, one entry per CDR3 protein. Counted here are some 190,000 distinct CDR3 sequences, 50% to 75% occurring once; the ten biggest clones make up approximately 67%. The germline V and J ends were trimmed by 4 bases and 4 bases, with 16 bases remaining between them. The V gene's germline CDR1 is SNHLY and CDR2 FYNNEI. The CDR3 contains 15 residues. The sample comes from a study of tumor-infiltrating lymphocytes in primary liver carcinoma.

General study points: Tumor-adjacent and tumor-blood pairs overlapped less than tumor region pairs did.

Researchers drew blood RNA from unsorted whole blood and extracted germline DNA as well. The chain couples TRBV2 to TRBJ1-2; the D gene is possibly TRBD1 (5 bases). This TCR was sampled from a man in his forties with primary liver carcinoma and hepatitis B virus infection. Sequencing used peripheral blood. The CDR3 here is CASSAPGTGTYGYTF. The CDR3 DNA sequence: TGTGCCAGCAGTGCACCCGGGACGGGGACCTATGGCTACACCTTC.